These T cell receptor beta chains were read from a single sample in a study of T cells expressing NK-cell markers. TCRdb reprocessed the 5' RACE reads, keeping one entry per CDR3 protein, no DNA. This sample's table has 300,000 to 500,000 distinct CDR3 sequences. Sequenced: blood T cells: a sorted CD56 or NKG2C T cell subset, CD4+ or CD8+ T cells, or bulk PBMC T cells (not recorded which). The source of these receptors is a woman aged 50 to 60 in good health. CDR3s include the opening cysteine and the closing phenylalanine or tryptophan.

j_gene: TRBJ1-2; v_gene: TRBV7-2; CDR3aa: CASSLTGGGPYGYTF
j_gene: TRBJ1-6; v_gene: TRBV7-2; CDR3aa: CASSERSSYNSPLHF
j_gene: TRBJ2-3; v_gene: TRBV12-3/TRBV12-4; CDR3aa: CASSFTSNTDTQYF
j_gene: TRBJ2-1; v_gene: TRBV7-9; CDR3aa: CASSLDGEEQFF
j_gene: TRBJ2-1; v_gene: TRBV5-1; CDR3aa: CASSTHPAGVSNEQFF
j_gene: TRBJ1-1; v_gene: TRBV29-1; CDR3aa: CSVEVSATEAFF
j_gene: TRBJ2-1; v_gene: TRBV5-1; CDR3aa: CASSSRTGHWEQFF
j_gene: TRBJ1-6; v_gene: TRBV12-3/TRBV12-4; CDR3aa: CASSFGTEASPLHF
j_gene: TRBJ2-7; v_gene: TRBV9; CDR3aa: CASSVGTSWGEQYF
j_gene: TRBJ2-3; v_gene: TRBV5-1; CDR3aa: CASSPIGQGRDTQYF
j_gene: TRBJ2-2; v_gene: TRBV5-1; CDR3aa: CASSARSSGDSAGELFF
j_gene: TRBJ2-3; v_gene: TRBV5-1; CDR3aa: CASSFSSTDTQYF
j_gene: TRBJ2-2; v_gene: TRBV12-3/TRBV12-4; CDR3aa: CATRGWTSGTTGELFF
j_gene: TRBJ1-1; v_gene: TRBV7-9; CDR3aa: CASSVRQGRRYTEAFF
j_gene: TRBJ2-7; v_gene: TRBV11-2; CDR3aa: CASSFSNSLYEQYF
j_gene: TRBJ2-3; v_gene: TRBV5-5; CDR3aa: CASSLEQGRGADTQYF
j_gene: TRBJ2-2; v_gene: TRBV27; CDR3aa: CASRPTRGAAGGELFF
j_gene: TRBJ2-1; v_gene: TRBV12-3/TRBV12-4; CDR3aa: CASRTGAGGPNEQFF